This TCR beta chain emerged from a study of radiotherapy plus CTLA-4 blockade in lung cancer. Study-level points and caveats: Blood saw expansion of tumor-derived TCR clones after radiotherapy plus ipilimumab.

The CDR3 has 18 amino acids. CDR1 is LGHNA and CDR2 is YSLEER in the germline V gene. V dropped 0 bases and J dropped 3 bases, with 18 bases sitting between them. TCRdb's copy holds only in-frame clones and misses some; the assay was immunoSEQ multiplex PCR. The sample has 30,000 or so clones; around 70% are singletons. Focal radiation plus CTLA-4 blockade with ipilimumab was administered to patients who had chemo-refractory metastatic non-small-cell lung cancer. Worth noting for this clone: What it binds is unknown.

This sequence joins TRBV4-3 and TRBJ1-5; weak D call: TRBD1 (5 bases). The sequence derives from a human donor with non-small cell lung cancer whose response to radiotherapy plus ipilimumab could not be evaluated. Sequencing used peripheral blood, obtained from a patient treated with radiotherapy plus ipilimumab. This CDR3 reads CASSQDYIDRGYNQPQHF. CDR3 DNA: TGCGCCAGCAGCCAAGATTATATCGATAGGGGTTACAATCAGCCCCAGCATTTT.